Listed below are T cell receptor beta chains from one sample, sequenced in a study of T cells in Graves' hyperthyroidism and ophthalmopathy. TCRdb redid the calling of the multiplex PCR reads with MiXCR, one entry per CDR3 protein. The sample includes roughly 800,000 distinct CDR3 sequences, around 39% of them seen just once. Source material: blood. These receptors all stem from a man between 18 and 29 years old with Graves' hyperthyroidism. CDR3s include the opening cysteine and the closing phenylalanine or tryptophan. A D gene is named only where the DNA matches it firmly. Clone size appears in some rows only: once, few, many, or a class for an expanded clone.

TRBV11-2	TRBJ1-2	few	TRBD1	TGTGCCAGCAGCCCCCGAGACAGGGTCCTTTTATATGGCTACACCTTC	CASSPRDRVLLYGYTF
TRBV20-1	TRBJ1-5	many	-	TGCAGTGCTAGTCAGCCCCAGCATTTT	CSASQPQHF
TRBV9	TRBJ1-1	once	-	TGTGCCAGCAGCCAAGATCACGGCCAGGGTGCGCGAGCTTTCTTT	CASSQDHGQGARAFF
TRBV29-1	TRBJ1-1	once	TRBD1	TGCAGCGTTATGACAGGGCCTAGGGGCACTGAAGCTTTCTTT	CSVMTGPRGTEAFF
TRBV20-1	TRBJ2-2	-	-	TGCAGTGCTAGAGATTTGGGCAGGGGGGAGCTGTTTTTT	CSARDLGRGELFF
TRBV9	TRBJ2-5	few	-	TGTGCCAGCGGTCGGGGGCAAGAGACCCAGTACTTC	CASGRGQETQYF
TRBV5-4	TRBJ1-1	-	-	TGTGCCAGCAGCACCGGGGGAGGGGAGGCTTTCTTT	CASSTGGGEAFF
TRBV5-8	TRBJ1-1	-	-	TGTGCCAGCAGCTCAGAGGCGGGGCCTGAAGCTTTCTTT	CASSSEAGPEAFF
TRBV7-9	TRBJ2-3	-	-	TGTGCCAGCAGCTTGAGGGCAACCGGGGCAGATACGCAGTATTTT	CASSLRATGADTQYF
TRBV7-2	TRBJ1-1	-	-	TGTGCCAGCAGCGTACATATGGGCTGGGACGCTGAAGCTTTCTTT	CASSVHMGWDAEAFF
TRBV11-1	TRBJ1-6	-	-	TGTGCCAGCAGCTTACGGACCCAGTATCCACCCCTCCACTTT	CASSLRTQYPPLHF
TRBV10-3	TRBJ2-5	many	-	TGTGCCATCAGTGAGTCTGGCGGGACCCAGTACTTC	CAISESGGTQYF
TRBV25-1	TRBJ1-1	many	-	TGTGCCAGCAGTGTACCGGGGAGCAGGAACACTGAAGCTTTCTTT	CASSVPGSRNTEAFF
TRBV12-3/TRBV12-4	TRBJ1-2	many	TRBD1	TGTGCCAGCAGCTGGACAGGGAATGGCTACACCTTC	CASSWTGNGYTF
TRBV12-3/TRBV12-4	TRBJ2-7	many	-	TGTGCCAGCAGACCAACGGACGGATCTGCCGAGCAGTACTTC	CASRPTDGSAEQYF
TRBV20-1	TRBJ1-1	few	-	TGCAGTGCTACCCTTACGGGCGAATGGCGGACTGAAGCTTTCTTT	CSATLTGEWRTEAFF
TRBV4-2	TRBJ1-1	-	-	TGTGCCAGCAGCCCTTGGGGGGGGAAGGGGAACACTGAAGCTTTCTTT	CASSPWGGKGNTEAFF
TRBV2	TRBJ1-2	-	-	TGTGCCAGCAATCAGAACACCGGGGCCGGCCATGGCTACACCTTC	CASNQNTGAGHGYTF
TRBV2	TRBJ1-1	many	-	TGTGCCAGCACGAGGGCGGTGAACACTGAAGCTTTCTTT	CASTRAVNTEAFF
TRBV19	TRBJ2-7	few	TRBD2	TGTGCCAGTAGTATCTCCGGACTAGCGGCAGCCTACGAGCAGTACTTC	CASSISGLAAAYEQYF
TRBV7-8	TRBJ2-7	many	TRBD1	TGTGCCAGCAGCCCCGGGACAGCTGGTAGCGAGCAGTACTTC	CASSPGTAGSEQYF
TRBV20-1	TRBJ1-2	few	-	TGCAGTGCTAGAGAAGAGGGGGTTAACTATGGCTACACCTTC	CSAREEGVNYGYTF
TRBV7-9	TRBJ2-7	many	TRBD1	TGTGCCAGCAGCTTTCCGGGACAGGGAAGCTACGAGCAGTACTTC	CASSFPGQGSYEQYF
TRBV7-3	TRBJ2-7	few	-	TGTGCCAGCAGCTCCCGTTGGGAACCCTACGAGCAGTACTTC	CASSSRWEPYEQYF
TRBV7-9	TRBJ1-1	-	-	TGTGCCAGCAGCTCGGCAGGGGCGGTGTTGAACACTGAAGCTTTCTTT	CASSSAGAVLNTEAFF
TRBV6-5	TRBJ1-2	few	-	TGTGCCAGCAGTTATCTTGGACAGACAAATTATGGCTACACCTTC	CASSYLGQTNYGYTF
TRBV20-1	TRBJ2-5	few	-	TGCAGTGCTCCAAGCCGAAGACAAGAGACCCAGTACTTC	CSAPSRRQETQYF
TRBV15	TRBJ2-7	few	-	TGTGCCACCAGCAGAGCCGAAAGGGTGATGGCCTACGAGCAGTACTTC	CATSRAERVMAYEQYF
TRBV10-3	TRBJ2-7	-	-	TGTGCCAGCAGCCGCGGGACAGTTCCCTACGAGCAGTACTTC	CASSRGTVPYEQYF
TRBV9	TRBJ2-6	-	-	TGTGCCAGCAGCGTGGATGGTCTCTCTGGGGCCAACGTCCTGATTTTC	CASSVDGLSGANVLIF
TRBV5-1	TRBJ2-5	-	-	TGCGCCAGCAGCTTGGACCTCATCGGAGAGACCCAGTACTTC	CASSLDLIGETQYF
TRBV12-3/TRBV12-4	TRBJ1-5	many	-	TGTGCCAGCAGCTTAGAGACAGGCAATCAGCCCCAGCATTTT	CASSLETGNQPQHF
TRBV9	TRBJ2-5	-	-	TGTGCCAGCAGCGTAGAGGGGTACCAAGAGACCCAGTACTTC	CASSVEGYQETQYF
TRBV5-6	TRBJ1-5	few	-	TGTGCCAGCAGCACGGACTTCCTCACGGGGGATCAGCCCCAGCATTTT	CASSTDFLTGDQPQHF
TRBV20-1	TRBJ2-5	few	TRBD1	TGCAGTGCTAGACCTCCTACCGAGACAGGGCAGCTGACGAGGCAAGAGACCCAGTACTTC	CSARPPTETGQLTRQETQYF
TRBV7-6	TRBJ2-5	-	-	TGTGCCAGCAGCCCAGGCGTACTAGCAACCGACGAGACCCAGTACTTC	CASSPGVLATDETQYF
TRBV7-2	TRBJ2-2	once	TRBD1	TGTGCCAGCAGCTTACCGGGACAGGGGGCGCGGAAGACCGGGGAGCTGTTTTTT	CASSLPGQGARKTGELFF
TRBV19	TRBJ2-7	-	TRBD2	TGTGCCAGTAGTCCCGCTAGCGGAGCCTACGAGCAGTACTTC	CASSPASGAYEQYF
TRBV6-4	TRBJ2-7	once	TRBD1	TGTGTCAGCGCCGGGACAGGGGAATGGGAGCAGTACTTC	CVSAGTGEWEQYF
TRBV15	TRBJ2-5	-	-	TGTGCCACCAGCAGAGATCGGCGGAGGGGGCGGGAGACCCAGTACTTC	CATSRDRRRGRETQYF
TRBV7-2	TRBJ2-2	many	-	TGTGCCAGCAGCCCCCCAAGCGGACACACCGGGGAGCTGTTTTTT	CASSPPSGHTGELFF
TRBV20-1	TRBJ1-1	many	TRBD1	TGCAGTGCCCCGCGACAGGGGGCGGCTTTCTTT	CSAPRQGAAFF
TRBV6-5	TRBJ1-1	-	TRBD1	TGTGCCAGCAGTAAGGCCGGGACAGCTGAAGCTTTCTTT	CASSKAGTAEAFF
TRBV29-1	TRBJ2-7	many	TRBD1	TGCAGCGTTGATTCGGGACAGGGTATCTACGAGCAGTACTTC	CSVDSGQGIYEQYF
TRBV12-3/TRBV12-4	TRBJ1-5	-	-	TGTGCCAGCAGTTTATTTGGGGGCAATCAGCCCCAGCATTTT	CASSLFGGNQPQHF
TRBV25-1	TRBJ1-6	-	TRBD1	TGTGCCAGCTTGGAGGGACAGGGCAATTCACCCCTCCACTTT	CASLEGQGNSPLHF
TRBV7-9	TRBJ2-5	many	TRBD2	TGTGCCCCCAGTCGCGGGAGTGACGAGACCCAGTACTTC	CAPSRGSDETQYF
TRBV5-1	TRBJ1-4	-	TRBD1	TGCGCCAGCAGCTCGGGACAGACTGTTGAAAAACTGTTTTTT	CASSSGQTVEKLFF
TRBV9	TRBJ1-1	few	TRBD1	TGTGCCAGCAGCGTAGACGAACAGGGGCACACTGAAGCTTTCTTT	CASSVDEQGHTEAFF
TRBV20-1	TRBJ1-6	-	TRBD1	TGCAGTGCTTGGACAGGGGGCGACTCACCCCTCCACTTT	CSAWTGGDSPLHF
TRBV24-1	TRBJ1-2	few	-	TGTGCCACCAGCCAGGGGTATGGCTACACCTTC	CATSQGYGYTF
TRBV19	TRBJ1-2	-	TRBD1	TGTGCCAGTAGTGCCTCGACAGGGGAAGGCTACACCTTC	CASSASTGEGYTF
TRBV29-1	TRBJ1-4	many	-	TGCAGCGCCCTGGACAGTTCCAATGAAAAACTGTTTTTT	CSALDSSNEKLFF
TRBV6-6	TRBJ1-1	-	-	TGTGCCAGCAGTTACGCCCCGGGACAAGTGAACACTGAAGCTTTCTTT	CASSYAPGQVNTEAFF
TRBV7-9	TRBJ1-2	many	-	TGTGCCAGCAGCTCCCCCGAAGGATACGGCTACACCTTC	CASSSPEGYGYTF
TRBV29-1	TRBJ1-1	many	-	TGCAGCGTTGAAGCCCCTGACGGGGAGGCTTTCTTT	CSVEAPDGEAFF
TRBV25-1	TRBJ1-1	many	-	TGTGCCAGCTCCAGATCTATCAGGGTCGGGGAAGCTTTCTTT	CASSRSIRVGEAFF
TRBV5-1	TRBJ1-4	-	-	TGCGCCAGCAGCTTCGGCATAATCCCAGGCACTAATGAAAAACTGTTTTTT	CASSFGIIPGTNEKLFF
TRBV5-1	TRBJ2-7	few	-	TGCGCCAGCAGCTTGAAGGGCTGGCAGGGCGGCTACGAGCAGTACTTC	CASSLKGWQGGYEQYF
TRBV7-2	TRBJ2-2	-	TRBD1	TGTGCCAGCAGCCACGGGGACAGAAAGAACACCGGGGAGCTGTTTTTT	CASSHGDRKNTGELFF